These 5 T cell receptor beta chains were all obtained from the same sample, sequenced in a study of Ad26.COV2.S vaccination and SARS-CoV-2 variants. Treatment reported: roughly 18 received Ad26.COV2.S at low or high dose, single or two shots; 5 received placebo; per-sample allocation not given. After the first vaccine or placebo injection, samples were drawn on day 63. The repertoire was sequenced with immunoSEQ multiplex PCR; TCRdb's copy has only in-frame clones and lacks some. This sample yields about 460,000 clones, of which 80% to 90% are seen a single time; around 1.8% belongs to the top ten. The sequenced sample was peripheral blood, obtained in a trial of Ad26.COV2.S vaccine versus placebo. These receptors came from a person aged 18-65 years who received the Ad26.COV2.S COVID-19 vaccine or a placebo.

This clone was detected only once. This chain links TRBV18 with TRBJ1-1; 7 bases agree with TRBD1. The CDR3 sequence is 15 residues long. The germline V gene encodes CDR1 KGHSH and CDR2 LQKENI. J was trimmed by 4 bases and V by 5 bases; bases with no gene match: 10. The CDR3: CASSSYDRAGTEAFF. The DNA for the CDR3 is TGTGCCAGCTCATCATACGACAGGGCGGGCACTGAAGCTTTCTTT.

The chain uses TRBV7-9 and TRBJ1-2; D not certain. Trimming removed 5 bases at V and 4 bases at J, with 17 bases between. Germline V gene lookup returns CDR1 SEHNR and CDR2 FQNEAQ (reference sequence). The CDR3 has 15 residues. DNA for the CDR3: TGTGCCAGCAGCCAAGCCCCCGGACCAAGCTATGGCTACACCTTC. It translates to CASSQAPGPSYGYTF.

This chain uses TRBV30 with TRBJ1-2, with no clear D. Germline CDR1 and CDR2: GTSNPN and SVGIG (reference sequence). Trimming removed 4 bases at V and 1 base at J, with 7 bases between. The CDR3 covers 12 residues. CDR3 sequence reads: CAWMLRNYGYTF. The CDR3 DNA is TGTGCCTGGATGCTTCGTAACTATGGCTACACCTTC.

With regard to this clone: The same CDR3 also results from other DNA sequences found in this sample. The V and J genes are TRBV18 and TRBJ2-3; 12 bases line up with TRBD2. V lost 2 bases to trimming and J lost 0 bases; unmatched junction nucleotides: 0. The CDR3 is 16 amino acids. From germline, CDR1 is KGHSH and CDR2 LQKENI. CDR3 DNA sequence: TGTGCCAGCTCACCAGGACTAGCGGGGAGCACAGATACGCAGTATTTT. It encodes CASSPGLAGSTDTQYF. Looking up the rest from reference TRBV18 and TRBJ2-3 gives the full variable domain: NAGVMQNPRHLVRRRGQEARLRCSPMKGHSHVYWYRQLPEEGLKFMVYLQKENIIDESGMPKERFSAEFPKEGPSILRIQQVVRGDSAAYFCASSPGLAGSTDTQYFGPGTRLTVL.

This sequence joins TRBV6-2 or TRBV6-3 and TRBJ1-2, with D maybe TRBD1 (5 bases). The CDR3 totals 14 residues. Germline CDR1 MNHEY, CDR2 SVGEGT. Trimming shortened V by 2 bases and J by 4 bases, and 11 bases separated the two germline ends. This chain's CDR3 is CASSYRRVGYGYTF. The CDR3, as DNA: TGTGCCAGCAGTTACCGCAGGGTCGGCTATGGCTACACCTTC.